This T cell receptor (beta chain) was found in a study of naive and memory T cell subsets. An oligonucleotide containing a UMI was ligated to the 3' end of TCR cDNA. Ten or more counts support this clonotype. Ligated cDNA underwent four rounds of PCR with nested alpha and beta constant region primers and SP2. TCRdb passed the 5' RACE reads through MiXCR, listing each CDR3 protein once. There are 30,000 or so distinct CDR3 sequences in the sample; approximately 15% occur only once, and 2.6% lies in the top ten. Per the germline V gene, CDR1 is DFQATT and CDR2 is SNEGSKA (reference sequence). J lost 6 bases, V lost 5 bases, and 11 bases had no gene match. The CDR3 consists of 14 residues.

The sequence was obtained from a female donor in good health. This rearrangement joins TRBV20-1 to TRBJ2-3; 7 positions agree with TRBD2. CDR3 sequence: CSASQPQRDDTQYF. In nucleotides, the CDR3 is TGCAGTGCTTCTCAGCCCCAGCGGGACGATACGCAGTATTTT.